This T cell receptor (beta chain) is drawn from a study of Ad26.COV2.S vaccination and SARS-CoV-2 variants. Turning to this clone: Its cognate antigen is unknown.

General observations from the study: The study found higher spike-specific TCR breadth in vaccine than placebo recipients.

The CDR3 length is 17 residues. Germline V gene data show CDR1 as SGHNT and CDR2 as YENEEA. Unmatched junction bases numbered 11, after V lost 5 bases and J lost 4 bases. Treatment of the sample: 15 to 20 received Ad26.COV2.S at low or high dose, single or two shots; about five received placebo; per-sample allocation not given. The investigators took samples on day 63 after the first vaccine or placebo injection. Expressing Wuhan-strain SARS-CoV-2 spike, an Ad26 vector served as the vaccine. Clones were read by immunoSEQ multiplex PCR, and TCRdb kept only the in-frame ones, dropping some. This table has around 340,000 clones, about 87% appearing once.

The sample in question was peripheral blood, obtained in a trial of Ad26.COV2.S vaccine versus placebo. This clonotype was obtained from a person aged 18 to 65 who received the Ad26.COV2.S COVID-19 vaccine or a placebo. The chain has TRBV11-3 and TRBJ2-2, with 9 bases lining up with TRBD1. This CDR3 is CASSRLTGGLGTGELFF. CDR3 sequence (DNA): TGTGCCAGCAGCCGATTGACAGGGGGTCTGGGCACCGGGGAGCTGTTTTTT.